This TCR beta chain was sequenced in a study of memory CD4+ T cells and cytomegalovirus serostatus. Study-level information: Healthy Belgian adult donors included under ten CMV-positive and 20 to 30 CMV-negative people.

For this clone: Its specificity is unknown.

Germline CDR1 reads MNHEY; CDR2 reads SVGAGI. The CDR3 consists of 14 residues. V lost 6 bases, J lost 5 bases, and 6 bases stayed unmatched. Produced via immunoSEQ multiplex PCR; TCRdb's table is partial and in-frame only. This table has under 35,000 clones, about 75% appearing once. Single viable CD3+CD4+CD8-CD45RO+ cells were sorted as the memory CD4+ T cells. The study's findings and limits: 67 of 164 known CMV-associated TCRbeta sequences appeared in CD4+ memory.

What was sequenced was memory CD4+ T cells from blood. This rearrangement joins TRBV6-5 to TRBJ2-3, with 9 bases aligning to TRBD2. This sequence was found in an adult in good health and CMV-seronegative. Some clones in this sample may be carry-over from other donors' samples. DNA for the CDR3: TGTGCCAGCAGAGAAAGCGGGGGGATAGATACGCAGTATTTT. This translates into CASRESGGIDTQYF.